This TCR beta chain is from a study of blood T cells in healthy people across ages. Germline lookup yields CDR1 SNHLY and CDR2 FYNNEI. The CDR3 length is 14 residues. Trimming took 6 bases from V and 5 from J; bases not matched to a gene: 5. A second PCR of about 7 to 11 cycles used a sample-barcoded 5' primer and a J-beta primer mix. TCRdb reprocessed the 5' RACE reads with MiXCR, giving one entry per CDR3 protein. The table records 1.5 million to 2 million distinct CDR3 sequences, about 31% of them present only once. In each sample, at least 6.5 million PBMCs were isolated. Specimen: blood. This sequence joins TRBV2 and TRBJ2-7; 12 bases line up with TRBD1. The source of this sequence is a woman in her 30s in good health. For the CDR3, the DNA is TGTGCCAGCAGGGTCGGGACAGGGGGCGACGAGCAGTACTTC. Translated: CASRVGTGGDEQYF.